This record concerns one T cell receptor beta chain sequence. The assay was immunoSEQ multiplex PCR, and TCRdb's table has in-frame clones only and misses some. The data show 1,400,000 or so clones, with around 98.5% seen just once and approximately 0.38% held by the top ten. This sample is part of a study of shared clonotypes between healthy human individuals. The sequenced material came from naive CD4+ T cells sorted from blood. The subset: CD45RA+ positively selected. The source is a man aged 25 to 40 in good health.

The CDR3 loop reads CASSTGLSGELFF. CDR3 DNA: TGTGCCAGCAGCACCGGACTGAGCGGGGAGCTGTTTTTT. J is TRBJ2-2 and V is TRBV11-3; a weak D match, TRBD2 (5 bases). Germline V CDR1 and CDR2: SGHNT, YENEEA. This CDR3 spans 13 amino acids. The germline V and J ends were trimmed by 5 bases and 7 bases, with 11 bases remaining between them.